One T cell receptor (beta chain) is described in this entry. Sample time point: pretreatment peripheral blood. CDR1 LNHDA and CDR2 SQIVND come from the germline V gene (reference sequence). This CDR3 is 13 amino acids long. The V and J ends lost 2 bases and 4 bases respectively, with 8 bases between them. This sample is drawn from a study of PD-L1 blockade in urothelial cancer. As for the study in general: Patients, treated from 2014 onward, received atezolizumab 1,200 mg intravenously every 3 weeks. Men with urothelial cancer arising in the bladder made up most of the roughly 29 patients. Blood analyses occurred 3 weeks (second dose) and 6 weeks post treatment start.

Method: immunoSEQ multiplex PCR; TCRdb's copy keeps in-frame clones and lacks some. The table shows tens of thousands of clones, with around 87% occurring only once. The specimen comprised PBMCs, sampled around atezolizumab (anti-PD-L1) treatment. The receptor's source is a man aged 55 to 70 with urothelial cancer. The J gene is TRBJ1-2, the V gene TRBV19, with no clear D. The chain's CDR3 is CASSISGFYGYTF. The CDR3 DNA sequence: TGTGCCAGTAGTATATCAGGATTCTATGGCTACACCTTC.